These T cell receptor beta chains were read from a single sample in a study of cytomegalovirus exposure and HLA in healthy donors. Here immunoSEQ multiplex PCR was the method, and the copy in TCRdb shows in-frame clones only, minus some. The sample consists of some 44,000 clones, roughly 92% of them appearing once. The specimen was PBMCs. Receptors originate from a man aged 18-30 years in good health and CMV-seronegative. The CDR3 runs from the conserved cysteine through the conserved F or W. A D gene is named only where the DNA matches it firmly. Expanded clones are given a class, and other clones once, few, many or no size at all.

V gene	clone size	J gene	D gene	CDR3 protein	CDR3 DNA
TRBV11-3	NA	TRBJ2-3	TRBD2	CASSLQSAGEVDTQYF	TGTGCCAGCAGCTTACAGTCAGCGGGAGAGGTAGATACGCAGTATTTT
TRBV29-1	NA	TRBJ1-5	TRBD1	CSVATGGGQPQHF	TGCAGCGTTGCGACAGGGGGCGGACAGCCCCAGCATTTT
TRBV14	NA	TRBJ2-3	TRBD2	CASSLGSGRSTDTQYF	TGTGCCAGCAGCCTAGGAAGCGGGAGGAGCACAGATACGCAGTATTTT
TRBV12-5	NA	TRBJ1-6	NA	CASGFRGSYNSPLHF	TGTGCTAGTGGTTTCAGGGGTTCCTATAATTCACCCCTCCACTTT
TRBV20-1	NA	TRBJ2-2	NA	CSALNIGELFF	TGCAGTGCCCTTAACATAGGGGAGCTGTTTTTT
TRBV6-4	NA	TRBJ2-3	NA	CASSEDAADTDTQYF	TGTGCCAGCAGTGAAGATGCGGCAGACACAGATACGCAGTATTTT
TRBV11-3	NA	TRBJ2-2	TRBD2	CASSPWGGGSGELFF	TGTGCCAGCAGCCCATGGGGGGGTGGCTCCGGGGAGCTGTTTTTT
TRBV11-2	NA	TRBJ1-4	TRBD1	CASSLTGEKEKLFF	TGTGCCAGCAGCTTAACAGGGGAGAAAGAAAAACTGTTTTTT
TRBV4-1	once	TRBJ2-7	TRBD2	CASSLPGLAGYYEQYF	TGCGCCAGCAGCCTACCGGGACTAGCGGGGTACTACGAGCAGTACTTC
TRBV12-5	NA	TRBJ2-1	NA	CASGLVQGSGYNEQFF	TGTGCTAGTGGTTTGGTCCAGGGGTCTGGCTACAATGAGCAGTTCTTC
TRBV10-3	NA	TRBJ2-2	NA	CAISESGRLGTGELFF	TGTGCCATCAGTGAGAGTGGGAGGTTGGGAACCGGGGAGCTGTTTTTT
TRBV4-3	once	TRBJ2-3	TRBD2	CASSWGLAGATDTQYF	TGCGCCAGCAGCTGGGGACTAGCGGGGGCCACAGATACGCAGTATTTT
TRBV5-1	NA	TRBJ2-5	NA	CASSLEAVQETQYF	TGCGCCAGCAGCTTAGAGGCGGTTCAAGAGACCCAGTACTTC
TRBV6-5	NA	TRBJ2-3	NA	CASSYSVATDTQYF	TGTGCCAGCAGTTACTCCGTGGCCACAGATACGCAGTATTTT
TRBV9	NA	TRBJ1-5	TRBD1	CASSPDRDIQPQHF	TGTGCCAGCAGCCCGGACAGGGATATTCAGCCCCAGCATTTT
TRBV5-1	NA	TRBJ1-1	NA	CASRVGRVGNTEAFF	TGCGCCAGCAGAGTCGGGAGGGTTGGGAACACTGAAGCTTTCTTT
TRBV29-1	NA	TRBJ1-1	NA	CSVDPVNTEAFF	TGCAGCGTTGATCCGGTGAACACTGAAGCTTTCTTT
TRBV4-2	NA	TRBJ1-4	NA	CASSRSGTDLKRVFF	TGTGCCAGCAGCCGATCCGGGACTGACCTGAAAAGGGTGTTTTTT
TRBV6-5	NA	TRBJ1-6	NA	CASSFTQGSVNSPLHF	TGTGCCAGCAGTTTCACCCAGGGATCGGTAAATTCACCCCTCCACTTT
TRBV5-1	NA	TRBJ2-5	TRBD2	CASSASWTSRETQYF	TGCGCCAGCAGCGCCTCCTGGACTAGTCGAGAGACCCAGTACTTC
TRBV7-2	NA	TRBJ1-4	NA	CASSWSGGVEKLFF	TGTGCCAGCAGCTGGAGCGGAGGAGTGGAAAAACTGTTTTTT
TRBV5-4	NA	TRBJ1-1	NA	CASSFRGGKTEAFF	TGTGCCAGCAGTTTTCGCGGGGGCAAAACTGAAGCTTTCTTT
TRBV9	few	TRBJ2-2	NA	CASSVSTGLNTGELFF	TGTGCCAGCAGCGTTAGTACAGGGCTGAACACCGGGGAGCTGTTTTTT
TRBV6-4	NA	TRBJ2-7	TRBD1	CASSPTTGPEQYF	TGTGCCAGCAGTCCTACGACAGGGCCCGAGCAGTACTTC
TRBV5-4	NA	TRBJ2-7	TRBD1	CASRTDRDALNEQYF	TGTGCCAGCAGGACGGACAGGGATGCGCTCAACGAGCAGTACTTC
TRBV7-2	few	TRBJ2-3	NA	CASSASGITSTDTQYF	TGTGCCAGCAGCGCAAGCGGAATTACTAGCACAGATACGCAGTATTTT
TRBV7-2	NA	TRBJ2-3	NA	CASSPIGAGTQYF	TGTGCCAGCAGCCCTATTGGGGCCGGTACGCAGTATTTT
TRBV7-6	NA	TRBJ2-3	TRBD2	CASSLDGSGRAFTDTQYF	TGTGCCAGCAGCTTAGATGGTAGCGGGAGGGCTTTTACAGATACGCAGTATTTT
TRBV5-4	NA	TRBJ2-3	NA	CASSLDPRVTDTQYF	TGTGCCAGCAGCCTAGATCCTCGGGTCACAGATACGCAGTATTTT
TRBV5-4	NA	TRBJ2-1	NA	CASSLGRPAGSLAEQFF	TGTGCCAGCAGCTTGGGGCGCCCGGCGGGGTCGTTGGCTGAGCAGTTCTTC
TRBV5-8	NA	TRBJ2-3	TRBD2	CASSLDGRAPDTQYF	TGTGCCAGCAGCTTGGACGGGAGGGCCCCAGATACGCAGTATTTT
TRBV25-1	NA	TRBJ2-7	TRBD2	CASSDYSGRGYEQYF	TGTGCCAGCAGTGACTACAGCGGGAGAGGATACGAGCAGTACTTC
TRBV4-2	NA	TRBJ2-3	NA	CASSQETRDSNTQYF	TGTGCCAGCAGCCAAGAAACGCGGGACTCGAATACGCAGTATTTT
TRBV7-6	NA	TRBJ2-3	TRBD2	CASSFGGALDTQYF	TGTGCCAGCAGCTTCGGGGGGGCCTTAGATACGCAGTATTTT
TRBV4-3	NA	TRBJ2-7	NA	CASSRGRSYEQYF	TGCGCCAGCAGCCGGGGCAGGTCCTACGAGCAGTACTTC
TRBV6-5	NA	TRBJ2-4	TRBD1	CASIGGQGSIQYF	TGTGCCAGCATCGGGGGACAGGGAAGCATTCAGTACTTC
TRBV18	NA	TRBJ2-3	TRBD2	CASSPGGGTDTQYF	TGTGCCAGCTCACCTGGGGGGGGCACAGATACGCAGTATTTT
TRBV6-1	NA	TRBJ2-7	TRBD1	CASSPTTGPEQYF	TGTGCCAGCAGTCCTACGACAGGGCCCGAGCAGTACTTC
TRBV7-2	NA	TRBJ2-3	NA	CASSLVQNTDTQYF	TGTGCCAGCAGCTTAGTACAGAACACAGATACGCAGTATTTT
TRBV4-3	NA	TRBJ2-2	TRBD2	CASSHGVAGGPGELFF	TGCGCCAGCAGCCACGGAGTAGCGGGGGGGCCCGGGGAGCTGTTTTTT
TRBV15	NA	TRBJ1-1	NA	CATGSTSGGGYTEAFF	TGTGCCACCGGGAGTACCAGCGGGGGGGGCTACACTGAAGCTTTCTTT
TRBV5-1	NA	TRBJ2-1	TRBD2	CASSVGTSGAQEQFF	TGCGCCAGCAGCGTAGGGACTAGCGGGGCCCAGGAGCAGTTCTTC
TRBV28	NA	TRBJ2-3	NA	CASSLPPGGTDTQYF	TGTGCCAGCAGTTTACCCCCCGGGGGCACAGATACGCAGTATTTT
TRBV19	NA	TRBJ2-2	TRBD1	CALKGDRDTGELFF	TGTGCCCTTAAGGGGGACAGGGACACCGGGGAGCTGTTTTTT
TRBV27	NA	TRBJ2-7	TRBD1	CASRRVGQAYEQYF	TGTGCCAGCAGGCGAGTCGGACAGGCCTACGAGCAGTACTTC
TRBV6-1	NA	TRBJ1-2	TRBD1	CASSEILGPGQTYGYTF	TGTGCCAGCAGTGAAATCCTAGGCCCGGGACAGACCTATGGCTACACCTTC
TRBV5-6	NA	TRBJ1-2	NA	CATRGGSHYGYTF	TGTGCAACGAGGGGGGGGAGTCACTATGGCTACACCTTC
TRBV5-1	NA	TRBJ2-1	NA	CASSLGVGTAQGGYNEQFF	TGCGCCAGCAGCTTGGGGGTCGGGACAGCCCAGGGGGGCTACAATGAGCAGTTCTTC
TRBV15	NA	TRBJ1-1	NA	CATSRDRGLRPEAFF	TGTGCCACCAGCAGAGATCGAGGACTCCGACCTGAAGCTTTCTTT
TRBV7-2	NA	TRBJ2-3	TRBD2	CASSAWASGHTDTQYF	TGTGCCAGCAGCGCCTGGGCTAGCGGGCACACAGATACGCAGTATTTT
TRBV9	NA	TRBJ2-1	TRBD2	CASSVGLAGASNEQFF	TGTGCCAGCAGCGTAGGGCTAGCGGGAGCCAGCAATGAGCAGTTCTTC
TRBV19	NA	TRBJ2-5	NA	CASSGEEGLGSPETQYF	TGTGCCAGTAGTGGGGAGGAGGGTTTAGGTTCCCCAGAGACCCAGTACTTC
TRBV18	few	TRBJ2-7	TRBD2	CASSFESGKYPYEQYF	TGTGCCAGCTCATTCGAGAGCGGGAAATACCCTTACGAGCAGTACTTC
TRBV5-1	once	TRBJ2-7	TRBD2	CASSLVAGGYEQYF	TGCGCCAGCAGCCTGGTAGCGGGAGGCTACGAGCAGTACTTC
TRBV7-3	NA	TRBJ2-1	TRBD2	CASSLGGLAGPNEQFF	TGTGCCAGCAGCTTAGGGGGACTAGCGGGACCCAATGAGCAGTTCTTC
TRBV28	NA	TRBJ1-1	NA	CASRTGLGIAFF	TGTGCCAGCAGGACAGGTTTGGGGATAGCTTTCTTT
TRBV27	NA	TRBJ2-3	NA	CASSYGGRGADTQYF	TGTGCCAGCAGTTACGGAGGGCGAGGGGCAGATACGCAGTATTTT